The rows below give T cell receptor beta chains drawn from one sample of a study of identical twins. One entry per CDR3 protein results from TCRdb running MiXCR on the 5' RACE reads. The table shows 600,000 to 850,000 distinct CDR3 sequences, with 15% to 20% occurring only once. Separately, the same data were catalogued under a study of T cells expressing NK-cell markers.

Sequencing was performed on PBMCs. The receptors shown here come from a woman aged 18-30 years in good health. CDR3s include the opening cysteine and the closing phenylalanine or tryptophan. D genes are given only for firm matches. Only part of the rows carry a size: once, few, many, or a class if the clone is expanded.

j_call v_call d_call clone_size cdr3_nt cdr3_aa
TRBJ2-1 TRBV20-1 - few TGCAGTGCTAGGTTAGTGGGGCCCCACAATGAGCAGTTCTTC CSARLVGPHNEQFF
TRBJ2-3 TRBV7-9 TRBD2 many TGTGCCAGCACGAAGCGGGGGACGTCTGGCACAGATACGCAGTATTTT CASTKRGTSGTDTQYF
TRBJ1-2 TRBV12-3/TRBV12-4 - few TGTGCCAGCACTAATGACATTTATGGCTACACCTTC CASTNDIYGYTF
TRBJ1-1 TRBV5-1 TRBD1 few TGCGCCAGCAGCGGCAGAGACAGGGGCGCGAACACTGAAGCTTTCTTT CASSGRDRGANTEAFF
TRBJ2-3 TRBV6-1 TRBD1 - TGTGCCGAGGGGGACAGTCTTGGCACAGATACGCAGTATTTT CAEGDSLGTDTQYF
TRBJ2-1 TRBV12-3/TRBV12-4 TRBD2 - TGTGCCAGCAGTTCAGGGACTAGTAAAAATGAGCAGTTCTTC CASSSGTSKNEQFF
TRBJ1-4 TRBV9 - - TGTGCCAGCAGCGTGGAGGGCCGGGGATCTGAAAAACTGTTTTTT CASSVEGRGSEKLFF
TRBJ1-1 TRBV6-1 - - TGTGCCAGCAGTGACCCCTCAGTCAGGAACACTGAAGCTTTCTTT CASSDPSVRNTEAFF
TRBJ1-2 TRBV11-2 - few TGTGCCAGCAGCTTAGAAACCTTTAACTATGGCTACACCTTC CASSLETFNYGYTF
TRBJ2-2 TRBV7-9 - - TGTGCCAGCAGCCCATCAGGGACCACCGGGGAGCTGTTTTTT CASSPSGTTGELFF
TRBJ2-1 TRBV21-1 - many TGTGCCAGCAGCAAAAGGAGACGGGATAGCTCCTACAATGAGCAGTTCTTC CASSKRRRDSSYNEQFF
TRBJ1-1 TRBV18 TRBD1 many TGTGCCAGCTCAATGACAGGGTGGGACACTGAAGCTTTCTTT CASSMTGWDTEAFF
TRBJ2-1 TRBV4-3 TRBD2 - TGCGCCAGCAAACCGGGACTAGCGGGGGGGCGTAAGCAGTTCTTC CASKPGLAGGRKQFF
TRBJ2-3 TRBV28 TRBD2 many TGTGCCAGCAGTTCCTCTAGCGGGACTAACACAGATACGCAGTATTTT CASSSSSGTNTDTQYF
TRBJ2-7 TRBV6-2/TRBV6-3 TRBD1 - TGTGCCAGCAGTTGGTCGGACAGGGGAACCTACGAGCAGTACTTC CASSWSDRGTYEQYF
TRBJ2-7 TRBV3-1 - - TGTGCCAGCAGCCAAGGGATCGGGGCAGGCTACGAGCAGTACTTC CASSQGIGAGYEQYF
TRBJ1-1 TRBV5-5 - few TGTGCCAGCAGCTTCAATTCAGGTCAGAACACTGAAGCTTTCTTT CASSFNSGQNTEAFF
TRBJ2-5 TRBV12-3/TRBV12-4 - few TGTGCCAGCAGGACCGGAGCGTCGCAGGAGACCCAGTACTTC CASRTGASQETQYF
TRBJ2-5 TRBV10-3 - - TGTGCCATCAGTGAACAAGAGACCCAGTACTTC CAISEQETQYF
TRBJ2-7 TRBV11-2 TRBD2 - TGTGCCAGCAGTCGAAAGGGACCCGGGTCTAGCGGAACCTACGAGCAGTACTTC CASSRKGPGSSGTYEQYF
TRBJ1-5 TRBV20-1 - - TGCAGTGCTACCAGGGGCCCGAGCAATCAGCCCCAGCATTTT CSATRGPSNQPQHF
TRBJ2-7 TRBV29-1 TRBD1 - TGCAGCGGATTTGACAGGGGGGATGAGCAGTACTTC CSGFDRGDEQYF
TRBJ2-3 TRBV29-1 TRBD2 - TGCAGCGTTCGAATCCAGGGCAGGCGTTATGCGGGAGCCCCGGCAGATACGCAGTATTTT CSVRIQGRRYAGAPADTQYF
TRBJ2-7 TRBV10-3 - few TGTGCCATCAGTGAGTGGGGGGTGGGGCCGGACGAGCAGTACTTC CAISEWGVGPDEQYF
TRBJ2-2 TRBV10-3 - few TGTGCCATCAGTGTAGCAGGGAACACCGGGGAGCTGTTTTTT CAISVAGNTGELFF
TRBJ1-2 TRBV7-9 - - TGTGCCAGCAGCTTAGTAGCACAGAACTATGGCTACACCTTC CASSLVAQNYGYTF
TRBJ2-5 TRBV27 TRBD1 - TGTGCCAGCAGTTTCTCCGGGACAGGCCAAGAGACCCAGTACTTC CASSFSGTGQETQYF
TRBJ1-6 TRBV9 - few TGTGCCAGCAGCGTGGACGGAGATAATTCACCCCTCCACTTT CASSVDGDNSPLHF
TRBJ2-3 TRBV29-1 TRBD2 few TGCAGCGTTGAGGGGAGGGTGAAAGATACGCAGTATTTT CSVEGRVKDTQYF
TRBJ1-2 TRBV20-1 - few TGCAGTGCCCCCCAGGACAACGGGGGAGAAGGCTACACCTTC CSAPQDNGGEGYTF
TRBJ2-1 TRBV7-2 - - TGTGCCAGCAGCTTAAACACTCTCTTCTACAATGAGCAGTTCTTC CASSLNTLFYNEQFF
TRBJ2-7 TRBV20-1 - few TGCAGTGCTAGAGCCCTGAAGCCAGGGGAAGATAGCGAGCAGTACTTC CSARALKPGEDSEQYF
TRBJ2-1 TRBV30 TRBD2 - TGTGCCTGGAGCGGGTCCACTAGCGGGAGAAAAGATGAGCAGTTCTTC CAWSGSTSGRKDEQFF
TRBJ2-3 TRBV2 - once TGTGCCAGCATGGTGGTAGATACGCAGTATTTT CASMVVDTQYF
TRBJ2-7 TRBV27 - few TGTGCCAGCAGCAGACAGGATATCTACGAGCAGTACTTC CASSRQDIYEQYF
TRBJ2-7 TRBV5-1 - few TGCGCCAGCAGTCTGTTAGGACTTTCCTACGAGCAGTACTTC CASSLLGLSYEQYF
TRBJ1-1 TRBV6-5 TRBD1 - TGTGCCAGCAGTTACACCCCCGACAGGGAAGAAGCTTTCTTT CASSYTPDREEAFF
TRBJ2-5 TRBV3-1 - few TGTGCCAGCAGCCAAGAGCAGGGGTTGGAGACCCAGTACTTC CASSQEQGLETQYF
TRBJ2-1 TRBV7-2 TRBD2 many TGTGCCAGCAGCCCCCTGACTAGCGCGTTGAGCAATGAGCAGTTCTTC CASSPLTSALSNEQFF
TRBJ2-3 TRBV12-3/TRBV12-4 TRBD2 few TGTGCCAGCAGGGTGACTAGCGGGAGTGGTGATACGCAGTATTTT CASRVTSGSGDTQYF
TRBJ2-7 TRBV3-1 TRBD1 few TGTGCCAGCAGCCTGACAGGGTGGAGGTCCTACGAGCAGTACTTC CASSLTGWRSYEQYF
TRBJ2-1 TRBV12-3/TRBV12-4 TRBD2 many TGTGCCAGCAGCCCCGCCGCCCAGCGGGATACCAATGAGCAGTTCTTC CASSPAAQRDTNEQFF
TRBJ1-6 TRBV10-3 TRBD1 - TGTGCCGGGGGGGGGACAGCCGATAATTCACCCCTCCACTTT CAGGGTADNSPLHF
TRBJ2-2 TRBV20-1 TRBD2 many TGCAGTGCTAGGACTAGCGGGAGGGACACCGGGGAGCTGTTTTTT CSARTSGRDTGELFF
TRBJ2-1 TRBV3-1 TRBD2 few TGTGCCAGCAGCCCCCTTAGAGGGAGGGCCAGCTTCTTC CASSPLRGRASFF